This TCR beta chain was documented in a study of T cell repertoires in cytomegalovirus infection. The V and J ends lost 8 bases and 0 bases respectively, with 14 bases between them. Germline V gene lookup returns CDR1 MNHNS and CDR2 SASEGT. This CDR3 region has 15 residues. TCRdb reanalysed the reads using MiXCR and keeps one entry per CDR3 protein. The sample has over 450,000 distinct CDR3 sequences, around 11% seen once. At least ten counts were recorded for this clonotype. This clonotype was sampled from a human donor in good health (CMV status not recorded). Some clones in this sample may be carry-over from other donors' samples. The chain employs TRBV6-1 and TRBJ1-5; maybe TRBD1 (6 bases). Sequencing input: PBMCs. The CDR3 protein is CASEGGLHSNQPQHF. In nucleotides, the CDR3 is TGTGCCAGCGAAGGGGGGCTCCATAGCAATCAGCCCCAGCATTTT.